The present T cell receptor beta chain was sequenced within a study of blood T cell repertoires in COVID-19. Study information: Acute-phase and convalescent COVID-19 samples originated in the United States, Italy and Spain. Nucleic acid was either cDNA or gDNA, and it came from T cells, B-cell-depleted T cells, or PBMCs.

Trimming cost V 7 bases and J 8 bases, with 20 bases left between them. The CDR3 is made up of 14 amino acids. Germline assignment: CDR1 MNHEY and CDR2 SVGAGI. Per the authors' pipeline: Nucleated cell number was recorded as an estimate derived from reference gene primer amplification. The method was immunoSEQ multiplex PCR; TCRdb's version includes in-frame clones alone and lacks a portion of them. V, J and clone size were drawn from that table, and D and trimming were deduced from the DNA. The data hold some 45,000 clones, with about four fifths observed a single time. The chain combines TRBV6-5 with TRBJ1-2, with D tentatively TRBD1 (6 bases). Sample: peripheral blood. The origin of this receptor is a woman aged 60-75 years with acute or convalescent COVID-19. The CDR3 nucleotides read TGTGCCAGCACCTCAACAGGGTTCTCTCACGGCTACACCTTC. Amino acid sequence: CASTSTGFSHGYTF.